These 31 T cell receptor beta chains came from one sample sequenced in a study of blood T cell repertoires in COVID-19. The table came from immunoSEQ multiplex PCR; TCRdb's copy has only in-frame clones and leaves some out. The sample records about 270,000 clones, around 87% being singletons. Sequencing used peripheral blood. These receptors were obtained from a woman aged 45-59 years with acute or convalescent COVID-19.

The CDR3 spells CASSINRARGNTIYF. The CDR3 DNA reads TGTGCCAGCAGCATTAACAGGGCTCGTGGAAACACCATATATTTT. The chain combines TRBV7-8 with TRBJ1-3, with a weak D call TRBD1 (6 bases). Trimming took 5 bases from V and 3 from J, leaving 14 bases between them. Germline CDR1 and CDR2: SGHVS and FQNEAQ. The CDR3 runs 15 residues.

The CDR3 sequence: CASTVGGGELYGYTF. CDR3 DNA: TGTGCCAGCACCGTGGGTGGAGGGGAACTCTATGGCTACACCTTC. The genes are TRBV28 and TRBJ1-2; TRBD1 is a possible D gene (5 bases). The CDR3 is made up of 15 amino acids. Germline CDR1 MDHEN, CDR2 SYDVKM. The V end lost 7 bases, the J end lost 4 bases, and 19 bases lay between the germline ends.

The chain is built from TRBV7-8 and TRBJ1-1; a possible D gene is TRBD1 (5 bases). Germline-derived CDR1 and CDR2 are SGHVS and FQNEAQ. CDR3 length: 14 residues. Trimming took off 5 bases at V and 5 bases at J, with 15 bases between the two ends. The CDR3 region has the DNA TGTGCCAGCAGCCCCGGCCAGGGAAAAACTGAAGCTTTCTTT. Protein product: CASSPGQGKTEAFF.

The rearrangement joins TRBV6-4 to TRBJ2-1; the match to TRBD2 covers 12 bases. Germline V lookup: CDR1 MRHNA, CDR2 SNTAGT. The CDR3 contains 14 residues. After removal of 4 bases from V and 9 bases from J, the junction contained 4 bases not matched to a gene. The CDR3, as DNA: TGTGCCAGCAGTGGACTAGCGGGAGTGGGTGAGCAGTTCTTC. Encoded protein: CASSGLAGVGEQFF.

The gene calls are TRBV14 and TRBJ1-2; no clear D. The germline CDR1 and CDR2 sequences are SGHDN and FVKESK. The CDR3 spans 13 residues. V shed 4 bases and J shed 6 bases, with 12 bases lying between them. CDR3 bases: TGTGCCAGCAGCCCACTAAGGACTCATGGCTACACCTTC. Amino acid sequence: CASSPLRTHGYTF.

The rearrangement joins TRBV19 to TRBJ1-4; no definite D call. Germline V gene lookup returns CDR1 LNHDA and CDR2 SQIVND (reference sequence). The CDR3 is 15 amino acids. The V end was cut by 3 bases, the J end by 6 bases, with 14 bases between. CDR3 residues: CASSIVPGWDEKLFF. In DNA form, the CDR3 reads TGTGCCAGTAGTATCGTTCCAGGTTGGGATGAAAAACTGTTTTTT.

The rearrangement links TRBV19 to TRBJ1-5; 11 nucleotides agree with TRBD1. In germline, CDR1 is LNHDA, CDR2 SQIVND (reference sequence). The CDR3 is 16 residues long. V lost 4 bases, J lost 6 bases, and 8 bases stayed unmatched. The CDR3, as DNA: TGTGCCAGTAGTACCCAAGGGGGGACAGGGGGTCAGCCCCAGCATTTT. Translated, it gives CASSTQGGTGGQPQHF.

The V and J genes are TRBV28 and TRBJ2-6, with TRBD1 matching over 10 bases. This CDR3 is 16 amino acids long. Germline CDR1 reads MDHEN; CDR2 reads SYDVKM. Trimming at V came to 10 bases and at J to 0 bases, leaving 6 bases not matched to a gene. The CDR3 nucleotides read TGTGCCATCGGGACAGGGGACTTCTCTGGGGCCAACGTCCTGACTTTC. Protein sequence: CAIGTGDFSGANVLTF.

The chain links TRBV11-2 to TRBJ2-7, with D possibly TRBD2 on 6 matching bases. Germline loops: CDR1 SGHAT, CDR2 FQNNGV. Deletions cut 0 bases from V and 4 bases from J, with 16 bases between. This CDR3 is built from 16 residues. The CDR3 nucleotides are TGTGCCAGCAGCTTAGATTTCGGGATAGCGGTTTACGAGCAGTACTTC. It codes for CASSLDFGIAVYEQYF.

The V gene is TRBV4-1, the J gene TRBJ2-5; 12 bases fit TRBD2. Germline CDR1 MGHRA, CDR2 YSYEKL. The V gene end was trimmed by 5 bases and the J gene end by 1 base; junction bases not matched to a gene: 5. The CDR3 is 16 residues long. The CDR3 coding sequence is TGCGCCAGCAGCTTACGGACTAGCGGGGCCCAAGAGACCCAGTACTTC. Amino acids: CASSLRTSGAQETQYF.

The chain is built from TRBV11-3 and TRBJ2-1; the D gene is possibly TRBD2 (5 bases). CDR1 is SGHNT and CDR2 is YENEEA in the germline V gene. Trimming took 3 bases from V and 0 from J, leaving 9 bases between them. The length of the CDR3 is 15 residues. The CDR3 nucleotides are TGTGCCAGCAGCTTCGCCGGGGACTCCTACAATGAGCAGTTCTTC. Protein: CASSFAGDSYNEQFF.

V usage is TRBV15 and J usage is TRBJ1-4; the match to TRBD1 covers 7 bases. J was trimmed by 11 bases and V by 4 bases; bases with no gene match: 16. The length of the CDR3 is 16 residues. Germline-derived CDR1 and CDR2 are LNHNV and YYDKDF (reference sequence). The CDR3 reads CATSTRRISGGRKLFF. The CDR3 DNA reads as TGTGCCACCAGCACTCGACGAATATCAGGGGGGCGGAAACTGTTTTTT.

Written as DNA, the CDR3 is TGTGCCAGCAGCCAAACGGAGAATAGCAATCAGCCCCAGCATTTT. This encodes CASSQTENSNQPQHF. This chain links TRBV4-2 with TRBJ1-5; no clear D. The length of the CDR3 is 15 residues. V was cut by 2 bases and J by 0 bases, with 8 bases left in between. Germline assignment: CDR1 LGHNA and CDR2 YNFKEQ.

A single count supports this clone. This chain links TRBV4-1 with TRBJ1-4, with 7 bases matching TRBD1. Germline V gene lookup returns CDR1 MGHRA and CDR2 YSYEKL. Trimming at V came to 3 bases and at J to 5 bases, leaving 9 bases not matched to a gene. This CDR3 comprises 16 residues. The CDR3 spells CASSQGGQMKNEKLFF. The DNA of the CDR3 is TGCGCCAGCAGCCAGGGGGGACAGATGAAAAATGAAAAACTGTTTTTT.

This chain joins TRBV7-6 and TRBJ2-3; weak D call: TRBD2 (5 bases). Trimming shortened V by 5 bases and J by 4 bases, and 16 bases separated the two germline ends. The V gene's germline CDR1 is SGHVS and CDR2 FNYEAQ. This CDR3 has 15 amino acids. The CDR3 DNA reads TGTGCCAGCAGCCTTGGTAGGGATAGCGCAGATACGCAGTATTTT. Translating gives CASSLGRDSADTQYF.

The J gene is TRBJ1-5, the V gene TRBV19, with D unclear. This CDR3 is built from 14 residues. V was trimmed by 5 bases and J by 7 bases, leaving 15 bases between them. Per the germline V gene, CDR1 is LNHDA and CDR2 is SQIVND (reference sequence). In DNA, the CDR3 is TGTGCCAGTAGTTCGCACGGGGAAGGGCAGCCCCAGCATTTT. This gives the protein CASSSHGEGQPQHF.

This chain connects TRBV24-1 to TRBJ2-5, with a tentative D call TRBD1 (6 bases). Trimming shortened V by 3 bases and J by 0 bases, and 13 bases separated the two germline ends. Looked up from germline, CDR1 is KGHDR and CDR2 is SFDVKD. CDR3 length: 16 amino acids. The CDR3, as DNA: TGTGCCACCAGTGATGCCCAGGGGCGGCACCAAGAGACCCAGTACTTC. This translates into CATSDAQGRHQETQYF.

This chain joins TRBV29-1 and TRBJ1-1; possibly TRBD1 for D (6 bases). Germline CDR1 reads SQVTM; CDR2 reads ANQGSEA. The ends were cut back, 5 bases at V and 1 base at J, with 11 bases in the middle. The CDR3 extends over 13 amino acids. CDR3: CSVLGQRNTEAFF. CDR3 nucleotide sequence: TGCAGCGTTTTGGGACAACGGAACACTGAAGCTTTCTTT.

This clone was counted only a few times. This chain joins TRBV15 and TRBJ1-1; D ambiguous. CDR3 length: 17 amino acids. The V gene's germline CDR1 is LNHNV and CDR2 YYDKDF (reference sequence). V was cut by 0 bases and J by 3 bases, with 17 bases left in between. This CDR3 is CATSRDQARRLYTEAFF. CDR3 nucleotides: TGTGCCACCAGCAGAGATCAGGCGAGACGGCTTTACACTGAAGCTTTCTTT.

The rearrangement joins TRBV10-3 to TRBJ2-5, with 8 bases that match TRBD2. The CDR3 extends over 15 amino acids. CDR1 and CDR2 (germline): ENHRY, SYGVKD. V was pared by 0 bases and J by 3 bases, with 3 bases of the junction left unmatched. The CDR3 nucleotides are TGTGCCATCAGTGAGTCAACGGGAGGGAAAGAGACCCAGTACTTC. Its translation is CAISESTGGKETQYF.

J is TRBJ2-7 and V is TRBV30, with D uncertain. The V and J ends lost 1 base and 3 bases respectively, with 4 bases between them. The CDR3 is 11 amino acids. Germline V gene data show CDR1 as GTSNPN and CDR2 as SVGIG (reference sequence). The CDR3 region has the DNA TGTGCCTGGAGTGCAATCTACGAGCAGTACTTC. Its protein product is CAWSAIYEQYF.

The V call is TRBV28, the J call TRBJ1-1, with 7 bases aligning to TRBD1. CDR1 is MDHEN, CDR2 SYDVKM, per germline. Trimming took 5 bases from V and 4 from J; bases not matched to a gene: 10. The CDR3 runs to 15 residues. The CDR3 loop is CASSRPNRGITEAFF. DNA for the CDR3: TGTGCCAGCAGTCGGCCTAACAGGGGTATCACTGAAGCTTTCTTT.

In DNA form, the CDR3 reads TGTGCCAGCAGCTTTGGCAGGGGCGTTTTTGCCGGAAACACCATATATTTT. Translating gives CASSFGRGVFAGNTIYF. The V and J genes are TRBV13 and TRBJ1-3; D may be TRBD1 (6 bases). The CDR3 is made up of 17 amino acids. V was trimmed by 3 bases and J by 4 bases, leaving 19 bases between them. Germline lookup yields CDR1 PRHDT and CDR2 FYEKMQ (reference sequence).

V and J are TRBV24-1 and TRBJ2-5, with 9 bases aligning to TRBD1. Germline CDR1 and CDR2: KGHDR and SFDVKD. J was trimmed by 0 bases and V by 3 bases; bases with no gene match: 4. The CDR3 contains 16 residues. CDR3 sequence reads: CATSDGGTGYQETQYF. CDR3 nucleotide sequence: TGTGCCACCAGTGATGGCGGGACAGGGTACCAAGAGACCCAGTACTTC.

The count of this clone is one. V usage is TRBV24-1 and J usage is TRBJ1-1; possibly TRBD1 for D (5 bases). Deletions cut 7 bases from V and 1 base from J, with 9 bases between. This CDR3 contains 13 residues. The germline V gene encodes CDR1 KGHDR and CDR2 SFDVKD. CDR3 sequence reads: CATRATGNTEAFF. CDR3 nucleotides: TGTGCCACCAGAGCAACAGGGAACACTGAAGCTTTCTTT.

This clone was detected only once. The V and J genes are TRBV15 and TRBJ1-2; 7 bases line up with TRBD1. V was clipped by 6 bases and J by 3 bases; unmatched bases: 4. Germline values: CDR1 LNHNV, CDR2 YYDKDF (reference sequence). The CDR3 loop spans 13 amino acids. In DNA, the CDR3 is TGTGCCACCAGTCCAGGACAGGACTATGGCTACACCTTC. This encodes CATSPGQDYGYTF.

The rearrangement links TRBV18 to TRBJ2-3; TRBD1 aligns across 8 bases. Unmatched junction bases numbered 5, after V lost 5 bases and J lost 4 bases. CDR1 KGHSH and CDR2 LQKENI come from the germline V gene. The CDR3 is made up of 14 amino acids. CDR3 in amino acids: CASSDRQGSDTQYF. CDR3 DNA sequence: TGTGCCAGCTCAGACCGACAGGGGTCAGATACGCAGTATTTT.

DNA of the CDR3: TGTGCCAGCAGCGCGCGACAGGGCCCTCAAGAGACCCAGTACTTC. This encodes CASSARQGPQETQYF. J is TRBJ2-5 and V is TRBV9, with 7 bases lining up with TRBD1. Trimming took 3 bases from V and 2 from J; bases not matched to a gene: 7. The CDR3 is 15 amino acids. Germline values: CDR1 SGDLS, CDR2 YYNGEE.

The rearrangement uses TRBV12-3 or TRBV12-4 and TRBJ1-1; tentatively, D is TRBD1 (6 bases). The ends were cut back, 3 bases at V and 8 bases at J, with 13 bases in the middle. The CDR3 contains 13 residues. CDR3 coding DNA: TGTGCCAGCAGTTTTATGGGACATAAAGAAGCTTTCTTT. Its protein product is CASSFMGHKEAFF.

This clone has just one count. V usage is TRBV7-2 and J usage is TRBJ1-2, with a tentative D call TRBD1 (5 bases). The CDR3 covers 13 residues. V was trimmed by 8 bases and J by 3 bases, leaving 13 bases between them. In germline, CDR1 is SGHTA, CDR2 FQGNSA. This chain's CDR3 is CASAPGSDYGYTF. CDR3 DNA: TGTGCCAGCGCCCCAGGGTCGGACTATGGCTACACCTTC. The full variable domain, completed using reference TRBV7-2 and TRBJ1-2, is GAGVSQSPSNKVTEKGKDVELRCDPISGHTALYWYRQSLGQGLEFLIYFQGNSAPDKSGLPSDRFSAERTGGSVSTLTIQRTQQEDSAVYLCASAPGSDYGYTFGSGTRLTVV.

The chain has TRBV2 and TRBJ1-2; a weak D match, TRBD1 (5 bases). V was clipped by 2 bases and J by 6 bases, with 13 bases between them. Germline V gives CDR1 SNHLY, CDR2 FYNNEI. This CDR3 contains 14 residues. CDR3 DNA: TGTGCCAGCAGTGAATGGGGGGTTGCTGATGGCTACACCTTC. Encoded protein: CASSEWGVADGYTF.